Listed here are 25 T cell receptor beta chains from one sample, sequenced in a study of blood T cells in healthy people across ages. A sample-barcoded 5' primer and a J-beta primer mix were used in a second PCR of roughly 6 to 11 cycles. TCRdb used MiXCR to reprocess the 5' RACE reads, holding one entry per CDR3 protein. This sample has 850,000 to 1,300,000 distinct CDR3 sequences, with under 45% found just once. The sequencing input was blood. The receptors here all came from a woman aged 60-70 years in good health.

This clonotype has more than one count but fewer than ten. The CDR3 DNA follows: TGCGCCAGCAGCTTGGCTCAGGGGGCAGACGAGCAGTACTTC. Translation gives CASSLAQGADEQYF. The chain carries TRBV5-1 and TRBJ2-7; 8 bases align to TRBD1. CDR3 length: 14 residues. Looked up from germline, CDR1 is SGHRS and CDR2 is YFSETQ. Germline trimming cut 0 bases from V and 5 bases from J; bases unmatched to any gene: 4.

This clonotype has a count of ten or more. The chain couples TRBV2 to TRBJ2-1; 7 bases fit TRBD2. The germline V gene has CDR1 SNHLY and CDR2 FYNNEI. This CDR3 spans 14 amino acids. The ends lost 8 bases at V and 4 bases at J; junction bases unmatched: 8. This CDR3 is CASEGGRGYNEQFF. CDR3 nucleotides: TGTGCCAGCGAGGGCGGGAGAGGTTACAATGAGCAGTTCTTC.

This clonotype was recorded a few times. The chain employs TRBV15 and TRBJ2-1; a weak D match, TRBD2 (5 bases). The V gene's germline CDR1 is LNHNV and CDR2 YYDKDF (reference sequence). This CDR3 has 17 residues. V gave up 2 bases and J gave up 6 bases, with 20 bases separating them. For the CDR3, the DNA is TGTGCCACCAGCAGACCCACGGGGAGCCCCGAGGGCAATGAGCAGTTCTTC. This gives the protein CATSRPTGSPEGNEQFF.

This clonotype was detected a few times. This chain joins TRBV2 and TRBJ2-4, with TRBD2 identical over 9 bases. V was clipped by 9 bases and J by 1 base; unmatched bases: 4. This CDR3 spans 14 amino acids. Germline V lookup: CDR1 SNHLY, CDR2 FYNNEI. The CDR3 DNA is TGTGCCAGTAGCGGGAGTGGCGCCAAAAACATTCAGTACTTC. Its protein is CASSGSGAKNIQYF.

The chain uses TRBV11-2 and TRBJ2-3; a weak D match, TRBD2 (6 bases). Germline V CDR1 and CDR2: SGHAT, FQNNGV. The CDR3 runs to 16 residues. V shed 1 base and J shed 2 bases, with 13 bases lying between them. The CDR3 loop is CASSLGGAGTTDTQYF. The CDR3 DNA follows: TGTGCCAGCAGCTTAGGAGGGGCGGGAACCACAGATACGCAGTATTTT.

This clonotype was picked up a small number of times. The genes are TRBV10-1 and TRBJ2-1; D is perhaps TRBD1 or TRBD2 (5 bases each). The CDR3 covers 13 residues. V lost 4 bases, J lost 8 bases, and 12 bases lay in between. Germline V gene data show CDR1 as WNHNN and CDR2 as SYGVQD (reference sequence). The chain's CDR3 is CASSAVGAHEQFF. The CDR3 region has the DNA TGCGCCAGCAGTGCTGTCGGGGCCCATGAGCAGTTCTTC.

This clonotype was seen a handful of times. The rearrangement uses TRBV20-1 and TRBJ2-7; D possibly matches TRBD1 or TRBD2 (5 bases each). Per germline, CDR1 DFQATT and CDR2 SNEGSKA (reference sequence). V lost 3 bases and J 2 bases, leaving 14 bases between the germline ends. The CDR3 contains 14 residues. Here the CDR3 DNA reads TGCAGTGCTAGCCGGGACCTTGGCCCCTACGAGCAGTACTTC. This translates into CSASRDLGPYEQYF.

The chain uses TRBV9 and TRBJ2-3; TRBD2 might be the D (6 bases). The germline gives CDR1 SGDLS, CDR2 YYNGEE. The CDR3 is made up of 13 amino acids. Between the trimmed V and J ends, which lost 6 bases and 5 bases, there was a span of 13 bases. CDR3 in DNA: TGTGCCAGCACACGGGAGTCTGTAGATACGCAGTATTTT. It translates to CASTRESVDTQYF.

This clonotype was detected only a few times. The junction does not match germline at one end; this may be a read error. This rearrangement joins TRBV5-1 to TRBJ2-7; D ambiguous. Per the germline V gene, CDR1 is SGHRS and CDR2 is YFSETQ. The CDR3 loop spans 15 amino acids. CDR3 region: CASSLVDGLSHEQYF. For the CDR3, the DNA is TGCGCCAGCAGCTTGGTGGACGGCCTCTCCCACGAGCAGTACTTC.

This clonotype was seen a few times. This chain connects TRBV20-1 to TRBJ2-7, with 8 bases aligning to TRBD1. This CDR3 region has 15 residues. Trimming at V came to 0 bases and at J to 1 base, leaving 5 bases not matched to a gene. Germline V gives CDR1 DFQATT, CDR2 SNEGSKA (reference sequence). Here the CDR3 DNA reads TGCAGTGCTAGAGAAAGGACAGGGAAATCCTACGAGCAGTACTTC. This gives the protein CSARERTGKSYEQYF.

CDR3 sequence reads: CASSLTGTGSYEQFF. For the CDR3, the DNA is TGTGCCAGCAGTTTAACTGGGACGGGCTCCTACGAGCAGTTCTTC. V is TRBV28 and J is TRBJ2-1, with D perhaps assigned TRBD1 or TRBD2 (5 bases each). Germline V gene sequence: CDR1 MDHEN, CDR2 SYDVKM. Trimming stripped 2 bases from V and 10 bases from J, with 18 bases between. CDR3 length: 15 amino acids.

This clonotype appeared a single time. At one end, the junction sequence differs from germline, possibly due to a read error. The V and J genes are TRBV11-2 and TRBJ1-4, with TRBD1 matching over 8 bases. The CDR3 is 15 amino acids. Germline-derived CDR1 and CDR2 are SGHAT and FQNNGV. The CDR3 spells CTSSPQGASAEKLFF. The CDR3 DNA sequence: TGTACCAGCAGCCCCCAGGGGGCGAGTGCTGAAAAACTGTTTTTT.

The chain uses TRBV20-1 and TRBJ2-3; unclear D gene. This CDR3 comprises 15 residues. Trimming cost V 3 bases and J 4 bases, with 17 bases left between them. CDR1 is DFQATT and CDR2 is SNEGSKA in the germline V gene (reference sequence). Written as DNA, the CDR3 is TGCAGTGCTAGGTTCGAGAAGGGCTCATCAGATACGCAGTATTTT. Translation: CSARFEKGSSDTQYF.

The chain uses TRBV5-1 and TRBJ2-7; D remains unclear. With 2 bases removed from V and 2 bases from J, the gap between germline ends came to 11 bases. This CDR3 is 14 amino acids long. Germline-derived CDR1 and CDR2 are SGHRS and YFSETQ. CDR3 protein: CASSFAEPTYEQYF. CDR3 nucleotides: TGCGCCAGCAGCTTCGCCGAACCCACCTACGAGCAGTACTTC.

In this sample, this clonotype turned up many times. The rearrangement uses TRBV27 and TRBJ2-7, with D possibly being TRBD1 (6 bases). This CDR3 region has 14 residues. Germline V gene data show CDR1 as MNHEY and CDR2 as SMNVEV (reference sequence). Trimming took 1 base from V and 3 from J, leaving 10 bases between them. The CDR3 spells CASSLLDRGYEQYF. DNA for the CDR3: TGTGCCAGCAGTTTATTGGACAGAGGCTACGAGCAGTACTTC.

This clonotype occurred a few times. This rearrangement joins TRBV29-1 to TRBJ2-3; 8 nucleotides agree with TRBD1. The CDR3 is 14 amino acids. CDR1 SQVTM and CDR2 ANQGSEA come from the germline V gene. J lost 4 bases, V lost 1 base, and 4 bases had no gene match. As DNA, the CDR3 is TGCAGCGTTGAAGGGACAGGGCGCGCAGATACGCAGTATTTT. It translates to CSVEGTGRADTQYF.

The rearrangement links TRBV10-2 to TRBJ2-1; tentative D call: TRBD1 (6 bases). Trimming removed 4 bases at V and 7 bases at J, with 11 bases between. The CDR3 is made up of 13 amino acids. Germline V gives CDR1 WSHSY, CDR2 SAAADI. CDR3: CASSVQGPNEQFF. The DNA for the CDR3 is TGCGCCAGCAGTGTTCAGGGGCCAAATGAGCAGTTCTTC.

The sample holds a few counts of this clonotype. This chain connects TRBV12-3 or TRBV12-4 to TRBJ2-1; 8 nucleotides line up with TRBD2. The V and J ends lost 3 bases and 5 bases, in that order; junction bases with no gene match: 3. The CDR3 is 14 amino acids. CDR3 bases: TGTGCCAGCAGTTTCGCGGGAGGCGACAATGAGCAGTTCTTC. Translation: CASSFAGGDNEQFF.

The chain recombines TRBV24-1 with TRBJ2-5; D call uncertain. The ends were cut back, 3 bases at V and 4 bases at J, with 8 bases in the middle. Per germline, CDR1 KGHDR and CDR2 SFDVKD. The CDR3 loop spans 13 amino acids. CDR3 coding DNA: TGTGCCACCAGTGATGGATGGGTAGAGACCCAGTACTTC. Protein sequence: CATSDGWVETQYF.

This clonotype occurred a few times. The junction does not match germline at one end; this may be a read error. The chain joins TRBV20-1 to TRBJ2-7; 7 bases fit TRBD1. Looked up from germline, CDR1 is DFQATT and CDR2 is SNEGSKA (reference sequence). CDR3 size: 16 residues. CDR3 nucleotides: TGTAGTGCTAGGGGGCGATGGGGCAAAAGCTCCTACGAGCAGTACTTC. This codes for CSARGRWGKSSYEQYF.

This CDR3 is CASSFGLVSGNEQFF. The DNA for the CDR3 is TGCGCCAGCAGCTTCGGGTTGGTTTCAGGCAATGAGCAGTTCTTC. This rearrangement joins TRBV5-1 to TRBJ2-1, with D unresolved. V was pared by 2 bases and J by 6 bases, with 15 bases between. CDR1 SGHRS and CDR2 YFSETQ come from the germline V gene. The CDR3 runs to 15 residues.

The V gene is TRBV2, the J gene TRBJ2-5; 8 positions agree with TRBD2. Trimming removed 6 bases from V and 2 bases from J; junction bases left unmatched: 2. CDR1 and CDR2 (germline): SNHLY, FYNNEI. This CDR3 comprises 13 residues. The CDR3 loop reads CASRVAGQETQYF. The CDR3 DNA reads TGTGCCAGCAGGGTAGCGGGACAAGAGACCCAGTACTTC. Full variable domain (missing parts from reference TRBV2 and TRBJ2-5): EPEVTQTPSHQVTQMGQEVILRCVPISNHLYFYWYRQILGQKVEFLVSFYNNEISEKSEIFDDQFSVERPDGSNFTLKIRSTKLEDSAMYFCASRVAGQETQYFGPGTRLLVL.

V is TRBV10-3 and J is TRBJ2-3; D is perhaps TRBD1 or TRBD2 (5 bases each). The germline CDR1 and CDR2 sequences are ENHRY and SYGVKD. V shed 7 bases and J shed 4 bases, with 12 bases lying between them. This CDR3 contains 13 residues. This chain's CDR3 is CAIKVPGPDTQYF. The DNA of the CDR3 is TGTGCCATCAAGGTCCCGGGGCCAGATACGCAGTATTTT.

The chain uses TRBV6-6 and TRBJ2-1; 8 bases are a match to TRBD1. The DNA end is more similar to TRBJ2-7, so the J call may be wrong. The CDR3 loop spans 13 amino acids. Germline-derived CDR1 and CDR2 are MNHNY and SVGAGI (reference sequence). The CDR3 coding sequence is TGTGCCAGCAGTTCCACAGGACAGGGCGAGCAGTACTTC. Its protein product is CASSSTGQGEQYF.

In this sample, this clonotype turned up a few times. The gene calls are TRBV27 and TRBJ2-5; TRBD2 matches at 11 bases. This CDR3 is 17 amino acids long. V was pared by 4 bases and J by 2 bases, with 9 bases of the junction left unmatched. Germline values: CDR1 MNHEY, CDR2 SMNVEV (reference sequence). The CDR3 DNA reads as TGTGCCAGCAGTTCGGAACCCGGGACTAGCGGACAAGAGACCCAGTACTTC. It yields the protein CASSSEPGTSGQETQYF.